These 14 T cell receptor beta chains were sequenced from one sample in a study of cytomegalovirus exposure and HLA in healthy donors. The PCR used 60 Vbeta and 13 Jbeta primers. The method was immunoSEQ multiplex PCR; TCRdb's version includes in-frame clones alone and lacks a portion of them. Its table records just over 150,000 clones. What was sequenced was PBMCs. These receptors were taken from a man aged 25 to 45 in good health and CMV-seronegative.

The chain joins TRBV19 to TRBJ2-7, with 9 bases fitting TRBD2. The V and J ends lost 3 bases and 4 bases, in that order; junction bases with no gene match: 16. Germline CDR1 is LNHDA and CDR2 is SQIVND (reference sequence). This CDR3 region has 18 residues. The CDR3 DNA is TGTGCCAGTAGTATGGCTAGCGGGAATATCATCTCCCGGTACGAGCAGTACTTC. This encodes CASSMASGNIISRYEQYF.

The V and J genes are TRBV4-1 and TRBJ2-7; D is possibly TRBD1 (5 bases). CDR3 length: 14 residues. The V and J ends lost 1 base and 4 bases respectively, with 11 bases between them. CDR1 is MGHRA and CDR2 is YSYEKL in the germline V gene. In DNA form, the CDR3 reads TGCGCCAGCAGCCAAGTGATCAGGGATTACGAGCAGTACTTC. Amino acids: CASSQVIRDYEQYF.

The CDR3 DNA sequence: TGCGCCAGCAGCCTCGAGGGCGGGGAGCTGTTTTTT. Its translation: CASSLEGGELFF. The chain employs TRBV5-1 and TRBJ2-2; TRBD2 is a possible D gene (5 bases). V lost 4 bases and J lost 7, with 8 bases in between. CDR1 SGHRS and CDR2 YFSETQ come from the germline V gene. The CDR3 runs 12 residues.

CDR3: CASSGESNQPQHF. CDR3 in DNA: TGTGCCAGCAGCGGGGAAAGCAATCAGCCCCAGCATTTT. V is TRBV6-1 and J is TRBJ1-5; D is unclear. V was pared by 6 bases and J by 1 base, with 7 bases between. Germline V gene data show CDR1 as MNHNS and CDR2 as SASEGT. This CDR3 has 13 amino acids.

The V gene is TRBV16, the J gene TRBJ2-2; no reliable D call. The V end was cut by 0 bases, the J end by 1 base, with 6 bases between. The CDR3 is made up of 15 amino acids. The germline gives CDR1 KGHSY, CDR2 FQNENV. The CDR3 region is CASSQSSLNTGELFF. CDR3 coding DNA: TGTGCCAGCAGCCAATCGTCCCTGAACACCGGGGAGCTGTTTTTT.

This rearrangement joins TRBV9 to TRBJ2-7, with 8 bases lining up with TRBD1. The V and J ends lost 4 bases and 5 bases, in that order; junction bases with no gene match: 2. Germline V CDR1 and CDR2: SGDLS, YYNGEE. The CDR3 covers 12 residues. The CDR3 DNA is TGTGCCAGCAGCAGGACAGGGAACGAGCAGTACTTC. This sequence encodes CASSRTGNEQYF.

V usage is TRBV5-1 and J usage is TRBJ2-5; the match to TRBD2 covers 8 bases. The J call may be in error: the DNA end matches TRBJ2-7 better. Per germline, CDR1 SGHRS and CDR2 YFSETQ. This CDR3 contains 15 residues. This chain's CDR3 is CASSLLLAGTYEQYF. The CDR3 region has the DNA TGCGCCAGCAGCTTACTATTAGCGGGAACCTACGAGCAGTACTTC.

A remark on this clone: The sample carries other DNA sequences with the same CDR3. The genes are TRBV5-1 and TRBJ2-1; the match to TRBD2 covers 15 bases. V shed 3 bases and J 3 bases; nucleotides not matched to a gene: 7. Germline CDR1 and CDR2: SGHRS and YFSETQ. This CDR3 contains 18 residues. Here the CDR3 DNA reads TGCGCCAGCAGCTCAGGACTAGCGGGAGGGCCCCACTACAATGAGCAGTTCTTC. It yields the protein CASSSGLAGGPHYNEQFF.

The V call is TRBV7-2, the J call TRBJ2-3; D might be TRBD1 (5 bases). The CDR3 extends over 15 amino acids. CDR1 is SGHTA and CDR2 is FQGNSA in the germline V gene. The ends were cut back, 5 bases at V and 4 bases at J, with 16 bases in the middle. As DNA, the CDR3 is TGTGCCAGCAGCACAAATCAGGGCGGAGCAGATACGCAGTATTTT. It codes for CASSTNQGGADTQYF.

The V gene is TRBV23-1, the J gene TRBJ1-1; 8 bases map to TRBD1. TRBV23-1 is recorded as an ORF, its role being uncertain. The V gene end was trimmed by 6 bases and the J gene end by 4 bases; junction bases not matched to a gene: 7. The CDR3 is 14 residues long. CDR3 region: CASSRSDRATEAFF. CDR3 in DNA: TGCGCCAGCAGCCGATCGGACAGGGCCACTGAAGCTTTCTTT.

The chain links TRBV28 to TRBJ1-1; no clear D gene. Germline loops: CDR1 MDHEN, CDR2 SYDVKM. This CDR3 spans 13 amino acids. V dropped 1 base and J dropped 1 base, with 4 bases sitting between them. The CDR3 coding sequence is TGTGCCAGCAGTTTATCCCGGAACACTGAAGCTTTCTTT. This sequence encodes CASSLSRNTEAFF. Based on the CDR3 plus reference TRBV28 and TRBJ1-1, the full variable domain is DVKVTQSSRYLVKRTGEKVFLECVQDMDHENMFWYRQDPGLGLRLIYFSYDVKMKEKGDIPEGYSVSREKKERFSLILESASTNQTSMYLCASSLSRNTEAFFGQGTRLTVV.

CDR3 nucleotides: TGTGCCAGCAGCCTGGACAGGGCTTCACCCCTCCACTTT. As protein: CASSLDRASPLHF. This chain uses TRBV5-4 with TRBJ1-6; TRBD1 matches at 8 bases. The trim removed 4 bases at V and 9 bases at J, leaving 3 bases unmatched. This CDR3 region has 13 residues. In germline, CDR1 is SGHNT, CDR2 YYREEE (reference sequence). Full variable domain (remainder filled in from reference TRBV5-4 and TRBJ1-6): ETGVTQSPTHLIKTRGQQVTLRCSSQSGHNTVSWYQQALGQGPQFIFQYYREEENGRGNFPPRFSGLQFPNYSSELNVNALELDDSALYLCASSLDRASPLHFGNGTRLTVT.

J is TRBJ2-3 and V is TRBV7-3, with 13 nucleotides matching TRBD2. CDR1 and CDR2 from the germline V gene are SGHTA and FQGTGA. This CDR3 has 16 residues. J lost 7 bases, V lost 3 bases, and 7 bases had no gene match. CDR3 residues: CASSFLLAGGPNTQYF. The CDR3 DNA follows: TGTGCCAGCAGCTTCCTACTAGCGGGAGGGCCGAATACGCAGTATTTT.

This chain uses TRBV28 with TRBJ1-1, with D maybe TRBD1 (6 bases). Between the trimmed V and J ends, which lost 3 bases and 4 bases, there was a span of 12 bases. The CDR3 totals 14 residues. From germline, CDR1 is MDHEN and CDR2 SYDVKM. CDR3 sequence reads: CASSLGGGFTEAFF. CDR3 nucleotides: TGTGCCAGCAGTTTGGGGGGGGGCTTCACTGAAGCTTTCTTT.